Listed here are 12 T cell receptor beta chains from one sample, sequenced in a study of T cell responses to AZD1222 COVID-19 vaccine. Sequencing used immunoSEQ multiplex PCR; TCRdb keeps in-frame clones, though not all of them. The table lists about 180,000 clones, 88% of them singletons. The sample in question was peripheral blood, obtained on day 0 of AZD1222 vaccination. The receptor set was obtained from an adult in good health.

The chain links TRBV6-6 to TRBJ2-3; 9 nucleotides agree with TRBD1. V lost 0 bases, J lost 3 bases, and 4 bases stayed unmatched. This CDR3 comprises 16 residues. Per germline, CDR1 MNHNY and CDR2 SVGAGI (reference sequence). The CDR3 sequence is CASSYSIGQGTDTQYF. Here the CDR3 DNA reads TGTGCCAGCAGTTACTCGATAGGACAGGGGACAGATACGCAGTATTTT.

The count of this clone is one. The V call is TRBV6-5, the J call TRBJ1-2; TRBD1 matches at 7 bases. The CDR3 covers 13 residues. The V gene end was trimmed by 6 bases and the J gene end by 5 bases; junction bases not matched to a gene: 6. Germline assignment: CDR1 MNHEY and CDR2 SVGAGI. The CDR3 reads CASRTGTVYGYTF. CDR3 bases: TGTGCCAGCAGGACCGGGACAGTTTATGGCTACACCTTC.

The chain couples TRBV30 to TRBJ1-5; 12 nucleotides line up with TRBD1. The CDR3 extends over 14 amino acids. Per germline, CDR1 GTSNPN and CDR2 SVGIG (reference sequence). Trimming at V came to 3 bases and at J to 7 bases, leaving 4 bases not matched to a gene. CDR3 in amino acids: CAWRGTGGYQPQHF. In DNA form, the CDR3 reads TGTGCCTGGAGGGGGACAGGGGGCTACCAGCCCCAGCATTTT.

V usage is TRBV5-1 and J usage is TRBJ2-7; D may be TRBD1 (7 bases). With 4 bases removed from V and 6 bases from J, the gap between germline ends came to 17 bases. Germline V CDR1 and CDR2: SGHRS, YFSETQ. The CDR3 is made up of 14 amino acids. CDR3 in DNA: TGCGCCAGCAGCGACTCAGGGGGAGGTGGCGAGCAGTACTTC. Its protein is CASSDSGGGGEQYF.

Here the CDR3 reads CASSADIGGYTF. In nucleotides, the CDR3 is TGTGCCAGCAGCGCGGACATAGGTGGCTACACCTTC. The rearrangement uses TRBV9 and TRBJ1-2, with a weak D call TRBD1 (5 bases). The CDR3 extends over 12 amino acids. With 3 bases removed from V and 7 bases from J, the gap between germline ends came to 10 bases. CDR1 and CDR2 from the germline V gene are SGDLS and YYNGEE.

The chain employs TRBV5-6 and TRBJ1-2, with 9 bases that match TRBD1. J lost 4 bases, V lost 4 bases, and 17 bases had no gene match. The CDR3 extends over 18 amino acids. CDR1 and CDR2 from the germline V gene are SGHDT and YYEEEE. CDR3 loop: CASSLHGTGKTIVYGYTF. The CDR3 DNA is TGTGCCAGCAGCCTACACGGGACAGGGAAAACAATAGTCTATGGCTACACCTTC.

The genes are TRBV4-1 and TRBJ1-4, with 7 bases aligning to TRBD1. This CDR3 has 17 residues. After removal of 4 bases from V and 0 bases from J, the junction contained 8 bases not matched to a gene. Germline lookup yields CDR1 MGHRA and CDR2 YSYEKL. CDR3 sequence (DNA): TGCGCCAGCAGCCCTAGCCTGGACAGGCCAACTAATGAAAAACTGTTTTTT. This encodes CASSPSLDRPTNEKLFF.

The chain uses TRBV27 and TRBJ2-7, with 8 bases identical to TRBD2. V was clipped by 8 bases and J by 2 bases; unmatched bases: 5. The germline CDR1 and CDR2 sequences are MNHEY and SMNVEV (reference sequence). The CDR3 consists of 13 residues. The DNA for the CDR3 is TGTGCCAGCCTCGGCGGGAGGCCCTACGAGCAGTACTTC. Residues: CASLGGRPYEQYF.

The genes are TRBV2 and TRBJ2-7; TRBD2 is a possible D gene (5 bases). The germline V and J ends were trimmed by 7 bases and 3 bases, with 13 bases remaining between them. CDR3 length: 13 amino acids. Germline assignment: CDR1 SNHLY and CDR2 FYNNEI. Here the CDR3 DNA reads TGTGCCAGCAATATGAACCGGGACTACGAGCAGTACTTC. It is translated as CASNMNRDYEQYF.

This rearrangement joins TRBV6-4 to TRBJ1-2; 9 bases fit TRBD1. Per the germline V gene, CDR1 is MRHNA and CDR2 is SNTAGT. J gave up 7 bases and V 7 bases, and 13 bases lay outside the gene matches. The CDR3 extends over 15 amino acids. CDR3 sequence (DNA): TGTGCCAGCAATGATCCGGGACAGGGACGTCCTGGCTACACCTTC. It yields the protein CASNDPGQGRPGYTF.

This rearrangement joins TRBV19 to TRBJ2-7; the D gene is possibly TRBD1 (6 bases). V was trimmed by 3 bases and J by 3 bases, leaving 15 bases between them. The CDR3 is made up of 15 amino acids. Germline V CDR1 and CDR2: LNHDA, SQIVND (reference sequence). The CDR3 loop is CASSILTGTYYEQYF. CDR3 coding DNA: TGTGCCAGTAGTATTTTGACAGGAACCTACTACGAGCAGTACTTC.

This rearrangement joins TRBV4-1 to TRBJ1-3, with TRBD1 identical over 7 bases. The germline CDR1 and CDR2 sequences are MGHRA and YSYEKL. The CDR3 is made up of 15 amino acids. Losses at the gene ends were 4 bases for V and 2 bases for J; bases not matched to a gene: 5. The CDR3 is CASSLTTGAGNTIYF. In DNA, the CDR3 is TGCGCCAGCAGCCTCACTACAGGGGCTGGAAACACCATATATTTT.